Given below is one T cell receptor beta chain in context. The assay was immunoSEQ multiplex PCR, and TCRdb's table has in-frame clones only and misses some. Counted here are about 2 million clones, about 95% occurring once; the ten biggest clones make up around 1%. Naive CD8 cells were CD45RO-negative, positively selected for CCR7, excluding terminally differentiated effector memory CD45RA+ cells. With 4 bases removed from V and 5 bases from J, the gap between germline ends came to 8 bases. The CDR3 spans 12 residues. Germline V gene sequence: CDR1 MGHDK, CDR2 SYGVNS. This sample is part of a study of shared clonotypes between healthy human individuals.

This chain joins TRBV25-1 and TRBJ2-5, with D unclear. The material sequenced was naive CD8+ T cells sorted from blood. The TCR was taken from a man aged 18-30 years in good health. This CDR3 is CASSVGPETQYF. CDR3 bases: TGTGCCAGCAGTGTGGGTCCCGAGACCCAGTACTTC.